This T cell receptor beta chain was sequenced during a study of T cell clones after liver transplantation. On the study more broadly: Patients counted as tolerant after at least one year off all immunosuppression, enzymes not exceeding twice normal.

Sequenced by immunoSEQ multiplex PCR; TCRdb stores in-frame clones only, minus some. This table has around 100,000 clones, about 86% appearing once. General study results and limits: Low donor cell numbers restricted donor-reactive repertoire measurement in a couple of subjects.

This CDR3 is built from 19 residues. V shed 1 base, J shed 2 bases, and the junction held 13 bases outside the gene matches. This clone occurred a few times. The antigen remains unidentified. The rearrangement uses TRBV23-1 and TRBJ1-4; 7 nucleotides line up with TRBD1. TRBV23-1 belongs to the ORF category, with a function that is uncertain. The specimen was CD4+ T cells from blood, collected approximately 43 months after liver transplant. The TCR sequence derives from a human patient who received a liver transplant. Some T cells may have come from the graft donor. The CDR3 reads CASSQYTASQGDTNEKLFF. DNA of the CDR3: TGCGCCAGCAGTCAATACACCGCCTCTCAGGGGGATACTAATGAAAAACTGTTTTTT.